The entry that follows covers one T cell receptor (beta chain) sequence. As yet, its antigen is unknown. The entry originates in a study of shared clonotypes between healthy human individuals. Study-wide results and caveats: Researchers sampled blood only, noting tissue repertoires likely differ.

None of the donors, who were healthy HIV-negative adults, had recently had acute infections or vaccinations. This CDR3 is built from 13 residues. The germline V gene has CDR1 SGHNT and CDR2 YYREEE (reference sequence). V was clipped by 5 bases and J by 0 bases, with 6 bases between them. Clones were sequenced by immunoSEQ multiplex PCR, and TCRdb holds only the in-frame ones, with some missing. Seen here are around 600,000 clones, around 97% observed once, and the top ten hold 0.055% to 0.07%. Material: naive CD4+ T cells sorted from blood. The subset is: CD45RA+ positively selected. V gene TRBV5-4 combines with J gene TRBJ2-1; D not certain. The TCR comes from a woman aged 30 to 39 in good health. Here the CDR3 reads CASRWGSYNEQFF. The CDR3 nucleotides read TGTGCCAGCAGGTGGGGCTCCTACAATGAGCAGTTCTTC.